This record concerns one T cell receptor beta chain sequence. The antigen remains unidentified. CD45RO-CCR7+CD27+CD95- was the phenotype of naive CD8+ T cells. This entry belongs to a study of CXCR3-negative and CXCR3-positive naive CD8 T cells. The study's findings and limits: When CXCR3-positive naive cells were set against CXCR3-negative naive cells, the former had more hydrophobic TRB CDR3s.

5' RACE that incorporated UMI labels was used to prepare the TRB cDNA libraries. Reanalyzing the 5' RACE reads, TCRdb keeps one entry per CDR3 protein, without DNA. This sample's table has some 99,000 distinct CDR3 sequences. The CDR3 covers 11 residues. The germline V gene has CDR1 SGHTA and CDR2 FQGNSA. The chain links TRBV7-2 to TRBJ2-5. Source material: naive CXCR3+ CD8+ T cells from blood. Subset defined: CD45RO-CCR7+CD27+CD95- naive CD8+ T cells expressing CXCR3 (TNR3+). This receptor was identified in a human donor in good health. Some clones in this sample may be carry-over from other donors' samples. The CDR3 is CASSYKETQYF.